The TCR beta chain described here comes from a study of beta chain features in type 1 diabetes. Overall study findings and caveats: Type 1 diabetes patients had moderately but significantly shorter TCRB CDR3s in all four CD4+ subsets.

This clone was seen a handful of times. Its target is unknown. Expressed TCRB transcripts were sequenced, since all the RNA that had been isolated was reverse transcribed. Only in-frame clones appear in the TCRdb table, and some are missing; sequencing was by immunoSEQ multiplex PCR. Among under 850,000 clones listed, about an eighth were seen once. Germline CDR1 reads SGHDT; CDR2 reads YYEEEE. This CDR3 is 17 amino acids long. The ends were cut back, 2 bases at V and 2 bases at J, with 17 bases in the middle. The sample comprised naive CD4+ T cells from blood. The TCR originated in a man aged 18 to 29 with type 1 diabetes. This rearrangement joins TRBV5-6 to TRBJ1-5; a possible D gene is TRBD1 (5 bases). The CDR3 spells CASSFQGLSLGNQPQHF. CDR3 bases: TGTGCCAGCAGCTTTCAGGGACTGTCCTTGGGCAATCAGCCCCAGCATTTT. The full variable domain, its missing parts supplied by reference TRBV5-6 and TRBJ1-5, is DAGVTQSPTHLIKTRGQQVTLRCSPKSGHDTVSWYQQALGQGPQFIFQYYEEEERQRGNFPDRFSGHQFPNYSSELNVNALLLGDSALYLCASSFQGLSLGNQPQHFGDGTRLSIL.